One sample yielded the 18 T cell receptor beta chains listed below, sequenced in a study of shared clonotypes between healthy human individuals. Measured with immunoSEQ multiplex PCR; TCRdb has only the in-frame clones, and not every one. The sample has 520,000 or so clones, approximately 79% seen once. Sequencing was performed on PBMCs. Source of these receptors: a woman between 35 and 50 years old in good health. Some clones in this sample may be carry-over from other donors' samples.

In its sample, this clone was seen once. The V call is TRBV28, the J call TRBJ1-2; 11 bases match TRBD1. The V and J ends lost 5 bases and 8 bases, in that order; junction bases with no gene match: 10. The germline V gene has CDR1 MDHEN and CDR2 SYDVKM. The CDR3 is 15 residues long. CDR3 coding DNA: TGTGCCAGCAGTACCGGACAGGGGGCGCGATTAGGCTACACCTTC. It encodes CASSTGQGARLGYTF.

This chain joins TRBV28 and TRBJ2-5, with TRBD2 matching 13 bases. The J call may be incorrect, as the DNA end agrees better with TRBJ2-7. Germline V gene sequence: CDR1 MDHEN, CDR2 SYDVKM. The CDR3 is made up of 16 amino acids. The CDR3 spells CATWTSGSRGSYEQYF. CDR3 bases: TGTGCCACCTGGACTAGCGGGAGTCGGGGCTCCTACGAGCAGTACTTC.

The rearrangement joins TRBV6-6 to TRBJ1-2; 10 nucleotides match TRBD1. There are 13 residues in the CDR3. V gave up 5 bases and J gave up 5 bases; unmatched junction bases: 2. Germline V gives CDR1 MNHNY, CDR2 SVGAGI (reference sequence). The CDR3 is CASSRGQGYGYTF. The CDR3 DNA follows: TGTGCCAGCAGTAGGGGACAGGGGTATGGCTACACCTTC.

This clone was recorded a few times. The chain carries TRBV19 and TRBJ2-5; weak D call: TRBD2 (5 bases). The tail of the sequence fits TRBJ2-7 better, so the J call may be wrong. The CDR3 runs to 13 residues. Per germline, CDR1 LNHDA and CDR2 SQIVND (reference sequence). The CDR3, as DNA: TGTGCCAGTAGTATTCCGGGGTCCTACGAGCAGTACTTC. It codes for CASSIPGSYEQYF.

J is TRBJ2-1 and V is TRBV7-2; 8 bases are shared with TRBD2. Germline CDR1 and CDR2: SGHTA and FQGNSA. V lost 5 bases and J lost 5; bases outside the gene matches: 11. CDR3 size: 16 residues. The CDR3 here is CASSRRRAGVNNEQFF. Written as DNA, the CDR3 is TGTGCCAGCAGCCGGCGAAGAGCGGGAGTAAACAATGAGCAGTTCTTC.

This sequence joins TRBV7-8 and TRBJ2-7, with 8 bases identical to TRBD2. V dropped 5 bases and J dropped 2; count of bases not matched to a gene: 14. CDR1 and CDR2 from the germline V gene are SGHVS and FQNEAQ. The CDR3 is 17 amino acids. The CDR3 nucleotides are TGTGCCAGCAGCGCACCGGGACTAGACGTCGTCACCTACGAGCAGTACTTC. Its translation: CASSAPGLDVVTYEQYF.

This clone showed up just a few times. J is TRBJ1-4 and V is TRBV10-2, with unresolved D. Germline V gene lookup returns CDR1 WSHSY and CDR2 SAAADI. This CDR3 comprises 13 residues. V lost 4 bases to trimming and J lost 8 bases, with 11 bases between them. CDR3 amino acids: CASSATVQEKLFF. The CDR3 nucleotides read TGCGCCAGCAGTGCTACAGTGCAGGAAAAACTGTTTTTT.

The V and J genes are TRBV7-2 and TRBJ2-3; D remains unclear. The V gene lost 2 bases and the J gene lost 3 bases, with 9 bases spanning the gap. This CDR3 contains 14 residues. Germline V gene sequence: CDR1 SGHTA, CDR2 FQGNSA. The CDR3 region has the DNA TGTGCCAGCAGCTTAAGTCTGAATACAGATACGCAGTATTTT. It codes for CASSLSLNTDTQYF. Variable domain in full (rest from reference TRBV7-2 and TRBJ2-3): GAGVSQSPSNKVTEKGKDVELRCDPISGHTALYWYRQSLGQGLEFLIYFQGNSAPDKSGLPSDRFSAERTGGSVSTLTIQRTQQEDSAVYLCASSLSLNTDTQYFGPGTRLTVL.

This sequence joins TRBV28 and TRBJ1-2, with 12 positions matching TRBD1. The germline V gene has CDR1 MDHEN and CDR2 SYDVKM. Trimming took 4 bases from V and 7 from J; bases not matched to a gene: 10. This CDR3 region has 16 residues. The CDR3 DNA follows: TGTGCCAGCAGTTCACGTCCGGGACAGGGGGCTTCTGGCTACACCTTC. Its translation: CASSSRPGQGASGYTF.

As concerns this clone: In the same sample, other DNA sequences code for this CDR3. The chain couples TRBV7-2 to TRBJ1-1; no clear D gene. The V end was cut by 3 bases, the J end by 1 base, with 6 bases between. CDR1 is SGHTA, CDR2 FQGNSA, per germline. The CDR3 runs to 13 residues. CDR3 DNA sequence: TGTGCCAGCAGCTTTGGGGAGAACACTGAAGCTTTCTTT. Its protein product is CASSFGENTEAFF.

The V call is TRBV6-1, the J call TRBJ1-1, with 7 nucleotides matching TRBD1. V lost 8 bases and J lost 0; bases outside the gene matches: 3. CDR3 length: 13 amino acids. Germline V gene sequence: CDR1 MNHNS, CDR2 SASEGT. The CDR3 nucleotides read TGTGCCAGCTGCAGGGGGGTGAACACTGAAGCTTTCTTT. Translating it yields CASCRGVNTEAFF.

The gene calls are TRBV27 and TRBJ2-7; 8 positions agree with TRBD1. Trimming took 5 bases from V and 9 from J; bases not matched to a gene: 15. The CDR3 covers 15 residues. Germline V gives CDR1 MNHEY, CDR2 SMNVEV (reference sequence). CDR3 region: CASSEIGTGATAQYF. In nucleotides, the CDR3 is TGTGCCAGCAGTGAGATCGGGACAGGTGCTACGGCGCAGTACTTC.

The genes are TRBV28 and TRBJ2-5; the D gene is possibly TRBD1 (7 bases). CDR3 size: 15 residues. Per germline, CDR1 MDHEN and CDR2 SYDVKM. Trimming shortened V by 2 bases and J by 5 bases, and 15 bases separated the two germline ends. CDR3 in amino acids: CASSLAPGGRETQYF. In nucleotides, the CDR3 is TGTGCCAGCAGTTTAGCCCCAGGGGGGAGGGAGACCCAGTACTTC.

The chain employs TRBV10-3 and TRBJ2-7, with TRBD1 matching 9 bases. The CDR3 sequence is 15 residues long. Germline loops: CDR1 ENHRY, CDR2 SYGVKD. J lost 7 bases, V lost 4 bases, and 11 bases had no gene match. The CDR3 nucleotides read TGTGCCATCAGTGCCCCGGGACAGGGATTGAGGGAGCAGTACTTC. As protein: CAISAPGQGLREQYF.

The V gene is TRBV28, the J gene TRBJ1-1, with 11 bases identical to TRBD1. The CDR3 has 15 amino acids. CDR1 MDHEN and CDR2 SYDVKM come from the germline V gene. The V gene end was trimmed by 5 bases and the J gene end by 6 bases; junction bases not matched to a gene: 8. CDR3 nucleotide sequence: TGTGCCAGCAGTCAATGGACAGGGGGCTACTCTGAAGCTTTCTTT. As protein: CASSQWTGGYSEAFF.

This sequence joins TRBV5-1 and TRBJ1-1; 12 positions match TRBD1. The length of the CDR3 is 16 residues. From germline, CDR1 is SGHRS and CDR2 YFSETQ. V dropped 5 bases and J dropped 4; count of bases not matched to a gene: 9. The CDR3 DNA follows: TGCGCCAGCAGACCGGGACAGGGGGCGCGTGGCACTGAAGCTTTCTTT. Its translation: CASRPGQGARGTEAFF.

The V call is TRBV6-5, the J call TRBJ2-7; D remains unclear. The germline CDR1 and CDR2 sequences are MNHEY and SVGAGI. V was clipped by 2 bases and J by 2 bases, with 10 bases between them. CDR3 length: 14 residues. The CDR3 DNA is TGTGCCAGCAGTTACGAGACAATGGCCTACGAGCAGTACTTC. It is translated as CASSYETMAYEQYF.

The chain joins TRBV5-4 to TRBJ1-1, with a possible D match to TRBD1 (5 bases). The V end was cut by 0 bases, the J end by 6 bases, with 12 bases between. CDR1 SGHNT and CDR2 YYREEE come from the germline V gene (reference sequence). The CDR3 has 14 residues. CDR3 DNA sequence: TGTGCCAGCAGCTTGGGGGGACCGGATCCTGAAGCTTTCTTT. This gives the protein CASSLGGPDPEAFF.